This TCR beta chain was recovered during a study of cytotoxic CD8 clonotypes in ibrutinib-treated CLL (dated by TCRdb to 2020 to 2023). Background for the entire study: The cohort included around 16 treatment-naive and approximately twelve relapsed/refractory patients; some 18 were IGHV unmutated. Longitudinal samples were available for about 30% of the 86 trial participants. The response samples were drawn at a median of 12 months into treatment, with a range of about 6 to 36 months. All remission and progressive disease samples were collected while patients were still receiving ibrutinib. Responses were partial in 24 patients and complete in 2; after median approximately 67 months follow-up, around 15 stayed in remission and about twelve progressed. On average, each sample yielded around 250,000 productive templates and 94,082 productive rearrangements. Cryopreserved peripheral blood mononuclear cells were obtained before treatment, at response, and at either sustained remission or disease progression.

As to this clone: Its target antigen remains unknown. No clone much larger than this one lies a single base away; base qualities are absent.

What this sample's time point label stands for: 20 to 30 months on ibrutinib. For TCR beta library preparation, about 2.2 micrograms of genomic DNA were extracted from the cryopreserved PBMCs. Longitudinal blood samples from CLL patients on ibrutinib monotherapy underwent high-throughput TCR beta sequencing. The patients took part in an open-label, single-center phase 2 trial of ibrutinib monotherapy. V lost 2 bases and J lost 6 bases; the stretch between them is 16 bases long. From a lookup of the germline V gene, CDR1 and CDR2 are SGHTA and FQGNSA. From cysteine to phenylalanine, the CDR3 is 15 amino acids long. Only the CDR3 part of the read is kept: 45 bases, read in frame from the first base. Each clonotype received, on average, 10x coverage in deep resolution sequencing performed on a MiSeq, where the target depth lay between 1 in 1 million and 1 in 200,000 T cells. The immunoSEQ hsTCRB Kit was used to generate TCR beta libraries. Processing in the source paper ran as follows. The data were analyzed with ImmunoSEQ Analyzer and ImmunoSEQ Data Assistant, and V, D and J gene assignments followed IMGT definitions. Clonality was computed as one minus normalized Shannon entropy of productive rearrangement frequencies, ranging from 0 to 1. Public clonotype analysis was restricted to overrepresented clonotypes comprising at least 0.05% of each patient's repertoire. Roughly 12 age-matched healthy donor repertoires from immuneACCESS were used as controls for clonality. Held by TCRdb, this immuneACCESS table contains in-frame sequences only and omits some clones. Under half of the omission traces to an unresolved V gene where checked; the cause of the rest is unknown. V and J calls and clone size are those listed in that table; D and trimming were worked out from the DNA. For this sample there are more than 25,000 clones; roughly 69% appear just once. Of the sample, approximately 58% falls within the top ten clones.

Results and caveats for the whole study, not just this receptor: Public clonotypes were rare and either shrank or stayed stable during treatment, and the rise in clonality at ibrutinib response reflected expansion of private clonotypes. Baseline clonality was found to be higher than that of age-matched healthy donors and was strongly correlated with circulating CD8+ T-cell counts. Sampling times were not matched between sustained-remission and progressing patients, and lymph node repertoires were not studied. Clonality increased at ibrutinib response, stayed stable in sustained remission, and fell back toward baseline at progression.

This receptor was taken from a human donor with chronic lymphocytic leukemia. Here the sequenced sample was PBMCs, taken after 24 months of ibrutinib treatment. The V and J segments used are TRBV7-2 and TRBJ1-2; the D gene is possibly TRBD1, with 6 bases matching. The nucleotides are TGTGCCAGCAGCTTACAGGGGCGAATGTTTGATGGCTACACCTTC. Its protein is CASSLQGRMFDGYTF. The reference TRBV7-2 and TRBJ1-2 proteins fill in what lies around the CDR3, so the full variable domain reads GAGVSQSPSNKVTEKGKDVELRCDPISGHTALYWYRQSLGQGLEFLIYFQGNSAPDKSGLPSDRFSAERTGGSVSTLTIQRTQQEDSAVYLCASSLQGRMFDGYTFGSGTRLTVV.